This T cell receptor beta chain is drawn from a study of T cells in Graves' hyperthyroidism and ophthalmopathy (dated by TCRdb to the late 2010s). Describing the broader study: Peripheral blood samples were taken at initial diagnosis, before any treatment was given. To identify TCR V-J signatures that set the groups apart, the researchers used a discovery cohort of 90 to 100 patients, made up of 40 to 45 with Graves' ophthalmopathy and 55 to 65 with stable Graves' hyperthyroidism. Whether ophthalmopathy could be predicted prospectively was tested in an independent validation cohort made up of 18 hyperthyroidism patients plus 17 patients who later progressed to ophthalmopathy. The approximately 100 discovery patients were divided at random into training and test sets in a 7:3 ratio. In addition, the study compared T-cell repertoires in thyroid tissue and in blood from six Graves' hyperthyroidism patients. Once sampling was done, hyperthyroidism patients were given methimazole at a starting dose of 30 mg daily, whereas ophthalmopathy patients were given high-dose intravenous methylprednisolone. TCR Vbeta CDR3 sequencing of 120 to 150 peripheral blood samples (43 ophthalmopathy, some 75 hyperthyroidism and roughly 17 progressor patients) is reported in the paper. Findings and caveats that apply to the study as a whole: No statistical method was used to fix the sample size in advance, and group allocation was not hidden from the investigators. In validation, the model predicted progression to ophthalmopathy a median of about 6 months before onset, with 70% to 71% sensitivity and around 76% specificity. Most expanded thyroid clonotypes (frequency above 0.001) were also found in blood, which suggests that blood repertoires may mirror thyroid immune responses. A model built on a 13 V-J signature distinguished ophthalmopathy from stable hyperthyroidism, reaching 85% to 90% sensitivity and about 81% specificity in cross-validation and 80%/75% in testing.

This clonotype has a count of ten or more. The target of this receptor is not known. Base qualities are missing; no much larger clone stands one base away. TCR beta CDR3 regions were amplified from RNA transcripts. For the first round of RT-PCR on the TCR CDR3, the HTBI primer set was used together with the Qiagen OneStep RT-PCR kit. A second multiplex PCR round built the libraries, followed by size selection and purification. Libraries were sequenced paired-end with 100 bp reads on an Illumina HiSeq2000. The study's processing was this. Raw data were processed with SOAPnuke, discarding reads with adapters, uncalled bases, mean Phred below 15, or no exact constant-primer or identifier match. High-quality paired reads were merged with COPE v1.2.5, and unique nucleotide sequences were defined as clonotypes. Clonotypes were aligned to IMGT TRBV, TRBD and TRBJ reference segments using MiTCR v1.1. Analysis was restricted to V-J combinations with a frequency above 0.0001, which covered roughly 99% of repertoires. The TCS score was defined as F50 (clonal expansion) divided by E x V (chaos), with BLOSUM62-based TCRdist calculated between CDR3 peptides within each V-J. Welch's t-statistics and random forest reduced roughly 540 V-J features to about 13, which were used in a naive Bayes classifier (R e1071). In TCRdb, the public reads were trimmed at Q25 with fastp and aligned with MiXCR, with productive beta chains retained. Each entry merges the rows of one CDR3 protein and shows their most common DNA and genes. These V and J calls originate from TCRdb's pipeline instead of the authors' own analysis. The sample data list 250,000 to 350,000 distinct CDR3 sequences, and over 20% of these were observed just once. The ten largest make up 50% to 75% of the sample.

In the ophthalmopathy patients, disease was moderately to severely active, with a Clinical Activity Score of 3 or more, a NOSPECS grade of 4 or more, and a duration of less than 3 months. Exclusion was applied to patients with uncontrolled infections, other autoimmune diseases, pregnancy or lactation. Diagnoses were established on the basis of clinical symptoms, serum thyroxine and TRAb, thyroid ultrasound, and orbital computed tomography. PBMCs were isolated from about 10 ml of fresh peripheral blood by Ficoll-Paque density gradient centrifugation. Trizol reagent was used to extract total RNA, and RNA quality was then checked on an Agilent 2100 Bioanalyzer. The sequence derives from a man aged 25-40 years with Graves' ophthalmopathy. The sample consisted of blood.

The CDR3 in this case is CASGLDGENEQFF. The bases are TGTGCTAGTGGTTTGGATGGGGAGAATGAGCAGTTCTTC. Recombination connected TRBV12-5 to TRBJ2-1; TRBD2 is a weak D gene call, 5 bases matching. The CDR3 runs 13 residues from the cysteine to the phenylalanine. Solely the CDR3 DNA is kept, with 39 bases framed from the first base. Via the germline V gene, CDR1 is LGHNT and CDR2 FRNRAP. Trimming at the junction amounts to 1 base on V and 7 bases on J, and the germline ends lie 8 bases apart.